One sample yielded the 14 T cell receptor beta chains listed below, sequenced in a study of identical twins. One entry per CDR3 protein, called by TCRdb with MiXCR from the 5' RACE reads. The sample records some 330,000 distinct CDR3 sequences, 8.5% to 10% being singletons. The sample taken for sequencing was naive T cells sorted from blood. These receptors were taken from a woman aged 45-59 years in good health.

This clonotype was counted a few times. The J gene is TRBJ1-6, the V gene TRBV7-9; the D gene is possibly TRBD1 (5 bases). Germline CDR1 SEHNR, CDR2 FQNEAQ (reference sequence). The CDR3 length is 17 residues. Trimming removed 3 bases at V and 7 bases at J, with 19 bases between. DNA for the CDR3: TGTGCCAGCAGCTTCTCCCCTGGGACTTCCCTAAATTCACCCCTCCACTTT. It yields the protein CASSFSPGTSLNSPLHF. Full variable domain (remainder filled in from reference TRBV7-9 and TRBJ1-6): DTGVSQNPRHKITKRGQNVTFRCDPISEHNRLYWYRQTLGQGPEFLTYFQNEAQLEKSRLLSDRFSAERPKGSFSTLEIQRTEQGDSAMYLCASSFSPGTSLNSPLHFGNGTRLTVT.

This clonotype has ten or more counts. The chain employs TRBV5-1 and TRBJ2-1, with 13 bases fitting TRBD2. This CDR3 contains 15 residues. The V and J ends lost 6 bases and 6 bases, in that order; junction bases with no gene match: 6. Germline loops: CDR1 SGHRS, CDR2 YFSETQ. The CDR3 region is CASNGGLAGLNEQFF. The CDR3 DNA follows: TGCGCCAGCAACGGGGGACTAGCGGGACTCAATGAGCAGTTCTTC. Full variable domain (rest looked up from reference TRBV5-1 and TRBJ2-1): KAGVTQTPRYLIKTRGQQVTLSCSPISGHRSVSWYQQTPGQGLQFLFEYFSETQRNKGNFPGRFSGRQFSNSRSEMNVSTLELGDSALYLCASNGGLAGLNEQFFGPGTRLTVL.

This clonotype was recorded many times. The chain recombines TRBV10-3 with TRBJ1-1; D might be TRBD1 (6 bases). Trimming pared 9 bases from V and 0 bases from J, leaving 14 bases between. CDR1 and CDR2 (germline): ENHRY, SYGVKD. The CDR3 is 14 amino acids. CDR3 sequence reads: CAMRRTEMNTEAFF. DNA of the CDR3: TGTGCCATGAGGAGGACAGAAATGAACACTGAAGCTTTCTTT.

This clonotype was recorded many times. The chain joins TRBV20-1 to TRBJ2-1, with D possibly matching TRBD2 (5 bases). The CDR3 has 14 amino acids. V was pared by 4 bases and J by 4 bases, with 14 bases between. CDR1 is DFQATT and CDR2 is SNEGSKA in the germline V gene (reference sequence). This chain's CDR3 is CSAIPTDSYNEQFF. CDR3 in DNA: TGCAGTGCTATCCCAACGGACTCGTACAATGAGCAGTTCTTC.

The chain combines TRBV5-7 with TRBJ2-7; 8 nucleotides align to TRBD1. TRBV5-7 is assigned to the ORF class and has an uncertain function. This CDR3 spans 16 amino acids. The V and J ends lost 0 bases and 3 bases, in that order; junction bases with no gene match: 8. CDR3 in DNA: TGTGCCAGCAGCTTGGATGCTCCGGACAGGGACTACGAGCAGTACGTC. Its protein is CASSLDAPDRDYEQYV.

The chain combines TRBV3-1 with TRBJ2-1; the D gene is possibly TRBD2 (6 bases). The CDR3 length is 17 residues. V was cut by 2 bases and J by 4 bases, with 18 bases left in between. Germline V gene lookup returns CDR1 LGHDT and CDR2 YNNKEL (reference sequence). CDR3: CASSQNVPSALYNEQFF. The CDR3 DNA is TGTGCCAGCAGCCAAAACGTTCCTAGCGCTCTGTACAATGAGCAGTTCTTC.

This chain joins TRBV4-1 and TRBJ1-2; D not resolved. CDR1 and CDR2 from the germline V gene are MGHRA and YSYEKL. The CDR3 sequence is 12 residues long. The V and J ends lost 3 bases and 7 bases respectively, with 9 bases between them. Here the CDR3 DNA reads TGCGCCAGCAGCCACCCGACGGGTGGCTACACCTTC. Amino acid sequence: CASSHPTGGYTF.

V and J are TRBV12-3 or TRBV12-4 and TRBJ2-2; D not certain. The CDR3 runs to 14 residues. V lost 1 base, J lost 0 bases, and 3 bases lay in between. DNA for the CDR3: TGTGCCAGCAGTTTAGTAGCGAACACCGGGGAGCTGTTTTTT. The encoded protein is CASSLVANTGELFF.

This clonotype was detected many times. The rearrangement joins TRBV7-9 to TRBJ2-7, with TRBD2 identical over 9 bases. CDR3 size: 18 residues. The V segment lost 2 bases and the J segment 4 bases; nucleotides outside the gene matches: 15. Germline CDR1 reads SEHNR; CDR2 reads FQNEAQ (reference sequence). The CDR3 is CASSLSGLAGLQLYEQYF. The CDR3 DNA follows: TGTGCCAGCAGCTTATCTGGGCTAGCGGGACTTCAGCTTTACGAGCAGTACTTC.

This clonotype was seen only a few times. The V gene is TRBV6-5, the J gene TRBJ2-7; perhaps TRBD2 as D (6 bases). Per the germline V gene, CDR1 is MNHEY and CDR2 is SVGAGI. The length of the CDR3 is 16 residues. V was shortened by 0 bases and J by 2 bases, with 14 bases between the two germline ends. CDR3 loop: CASSYSFAGSPYEQYF. CDR3 DNA: TGTGCCAGCAGTTACTCATTTGCGGGATCCCCCTACGAGCAGTACTTC.

The J gene is TRBJ1-1, the V gene TRBV5-1, with D uncertain. CDR3 length equals 15 residues. V lost 2 bases and J lost 1, with 12 bases in between. The germline gives CDR1 SGHRS, CDR2 YFSETQ. CDR3 protein: CASSFSATSNTEAFF. CDR3 coding DNA: TGCGCCAGCAGCTTTAGCGCTACGTCGAACACTGAAGCTTTCTTT.

The chain has TRBV7-9 and TRBJ2-1, with 9 nucleotides matching TRBD2. The J segment lost 4 bases and the V segment lost 5 bases, leaving 9 bases of the junction unmatched. Germline V gene data show CDR1 as SEHNR and CDR2 as FQNEAQ (reference sequence). The CDR3 sequence is 16 residues long. The CDR3 region is CASSPRTSELYNEQFF. DNA of the CDR3: TGTGCCAGCAGCCCAAGGACTAGCGAGTTATACAATGAGCAGTTCTTC.

This clonotype was observed a handful of times. V is TRBV20-1 and J is TRBJ1-2; 8 nucleotides agree with TRBD1. V lost 3 bases and J lost 4; bases outside the gene matches: 4. CDR1 is DFQATT and CDR2 is SNEGSKA in the germline V gene (reference sequence). The CDR3 has 13 residues. This CDR3 is CSASDRGGYGYTF. The CDR3 DNA sequence: TGCAGTGCTAGCGACAGGGGAGGCTATGGCTACACCTTC.

This clonotype occurred a few times. This chain joins TRBV5-1 and TRBJ2-7, with D perhaps TRBD2 (5 bases). Trimming shortened V by 0 bases and J by 6 bases, and 13 bases separated the two germline ends. CDR1 and CDR2 (germline): SGHRS, YFSETQ. The CDR3 contains 14 residues. The CDR3 coding sequence is TGCGCCAGCAGCTTGGAAGGCGGGTTGGGCGAGCAGTACGTC. Translation: CASSLEGGLGEQYV.